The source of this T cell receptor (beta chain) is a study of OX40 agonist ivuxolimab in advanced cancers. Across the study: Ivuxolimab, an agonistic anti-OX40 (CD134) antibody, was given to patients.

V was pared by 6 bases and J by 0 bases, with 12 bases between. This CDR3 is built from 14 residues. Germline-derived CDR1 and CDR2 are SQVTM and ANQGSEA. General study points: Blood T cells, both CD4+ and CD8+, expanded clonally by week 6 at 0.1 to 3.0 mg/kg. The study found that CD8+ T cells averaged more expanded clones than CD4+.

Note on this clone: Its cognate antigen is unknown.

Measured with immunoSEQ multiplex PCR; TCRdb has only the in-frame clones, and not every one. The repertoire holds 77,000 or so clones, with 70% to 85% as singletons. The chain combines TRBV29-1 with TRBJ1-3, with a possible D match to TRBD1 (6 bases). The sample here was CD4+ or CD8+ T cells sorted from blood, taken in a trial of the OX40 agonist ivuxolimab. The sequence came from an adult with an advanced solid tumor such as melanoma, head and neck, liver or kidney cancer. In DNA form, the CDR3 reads TGCAGCGTGGCTGTAGGGGGCTCTGGAAACACCATATATTTT. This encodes CSVAVGGSGNTIYF.